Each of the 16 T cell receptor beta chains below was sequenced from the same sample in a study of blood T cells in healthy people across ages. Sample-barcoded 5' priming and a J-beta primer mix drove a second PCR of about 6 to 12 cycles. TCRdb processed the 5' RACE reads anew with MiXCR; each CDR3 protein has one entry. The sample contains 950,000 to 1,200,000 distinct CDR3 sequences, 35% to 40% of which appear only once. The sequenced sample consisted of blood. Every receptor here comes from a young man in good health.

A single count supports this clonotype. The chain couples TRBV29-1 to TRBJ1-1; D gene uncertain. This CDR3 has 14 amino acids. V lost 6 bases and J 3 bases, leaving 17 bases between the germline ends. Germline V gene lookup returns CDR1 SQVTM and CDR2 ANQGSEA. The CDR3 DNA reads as TGCAGCGTGACCAAGCGGCAGACCCACACTGAAGCTTTCTTT. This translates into CSVTKRQTHTEAFF.

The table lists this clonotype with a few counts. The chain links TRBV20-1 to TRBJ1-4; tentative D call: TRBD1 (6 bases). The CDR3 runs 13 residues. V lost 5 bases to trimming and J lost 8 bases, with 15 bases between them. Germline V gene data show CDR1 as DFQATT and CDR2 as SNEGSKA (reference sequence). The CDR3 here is CSAASRGSEKLFF. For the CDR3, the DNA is TGCAGTGCTGCCTCCAGGGGATCGGAAAAACTGTTTTTT.

In nucleotides, the CDR3 is TGCAGTGCTAGAGAATCCAGAACTAGCGGCCTAATCAAGGACACAGATACGCAGTATTTT. Translating gives CSARESRTSGLIKDTDTQYF. This chain connects TRBV20-1 to TRBJ2-3, with 8 bases that match TRBD2. The V segment lost 0 bases and the J segment 2 bases; nucleotides outside the gene matches: 19. The germline gives CDR1 DFQATT, CDR2 SNEGSKA (reference sequence). This CDR3 spans 20 amino acids.

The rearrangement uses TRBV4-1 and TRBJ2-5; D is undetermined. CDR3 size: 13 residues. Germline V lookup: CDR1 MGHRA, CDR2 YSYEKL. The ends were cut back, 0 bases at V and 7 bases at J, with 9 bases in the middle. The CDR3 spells CASSQDTSGTQYF. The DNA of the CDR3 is TGCGCCAGCAGCCAAGATACGTCGGGGACCCAGTACTTC.

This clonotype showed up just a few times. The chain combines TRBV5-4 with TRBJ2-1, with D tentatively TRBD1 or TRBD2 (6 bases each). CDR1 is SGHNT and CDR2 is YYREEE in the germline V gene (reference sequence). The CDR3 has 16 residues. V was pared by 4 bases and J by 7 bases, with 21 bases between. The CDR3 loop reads CASSLGGQGQRNEQFF. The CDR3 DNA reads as TGTGCCAGCAGCCTGGGGGGACAAGGGCAGCGGAATGAGCAGTTCTTC.

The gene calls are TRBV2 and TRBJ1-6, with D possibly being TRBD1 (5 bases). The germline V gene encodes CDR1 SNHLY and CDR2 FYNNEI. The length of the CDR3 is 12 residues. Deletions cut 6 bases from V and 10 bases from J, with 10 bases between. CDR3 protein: CASRGTSSPLHF. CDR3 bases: TGTGCCAGCAGGGGGACTTCCTCACCCCTCCACTTT.

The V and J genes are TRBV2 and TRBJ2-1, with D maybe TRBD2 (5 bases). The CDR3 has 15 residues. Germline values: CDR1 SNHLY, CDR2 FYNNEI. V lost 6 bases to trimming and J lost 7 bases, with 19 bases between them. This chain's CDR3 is CASRDRSTGKNEQFF. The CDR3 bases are TGTGCCAGCAGGGACCGGTCGACGGGAAAAAATGAGCAGTTCTTC.

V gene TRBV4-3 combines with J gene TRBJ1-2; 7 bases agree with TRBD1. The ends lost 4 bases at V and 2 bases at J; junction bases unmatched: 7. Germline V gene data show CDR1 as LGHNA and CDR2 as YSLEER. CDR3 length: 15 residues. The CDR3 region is CASSLGEGANYGYTF. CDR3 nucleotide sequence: TGCGCCAGCAGCCTAGGAGAGGGGGCGAACTATGGCTACACCTTC.

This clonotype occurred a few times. DNA of the CDR3: TGTGCCACCAGTTTTTTCCCCCTCGAGCAGTACTTC. This encodes CATSFFPLEQYF. The J gene is TRBJ2-4, the V gene TRBV24-1; D is undetermined. Matching the DNA end better, TRBJ2-7 makes the J call doubtful. The CDR3 is 12 amino acids. Germline assignment: CDR1 KGHDR and CDR2 SFDVKD.

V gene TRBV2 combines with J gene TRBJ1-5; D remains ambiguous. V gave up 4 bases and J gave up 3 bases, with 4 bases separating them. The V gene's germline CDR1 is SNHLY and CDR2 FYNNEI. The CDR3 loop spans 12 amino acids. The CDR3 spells CASSVYNQPQHF. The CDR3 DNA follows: TGTGCCAGCAGTGTATACAATCAGCCCCAGCATTTT.

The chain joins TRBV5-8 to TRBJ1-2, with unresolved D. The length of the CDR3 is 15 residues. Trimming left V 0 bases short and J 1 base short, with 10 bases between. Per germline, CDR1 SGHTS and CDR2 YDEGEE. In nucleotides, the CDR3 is TGTGCCAGCAGCTTGGCGGGTGACCTTAACTATGGCTACACCTTC. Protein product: CASSLAGDLNYGYTF.

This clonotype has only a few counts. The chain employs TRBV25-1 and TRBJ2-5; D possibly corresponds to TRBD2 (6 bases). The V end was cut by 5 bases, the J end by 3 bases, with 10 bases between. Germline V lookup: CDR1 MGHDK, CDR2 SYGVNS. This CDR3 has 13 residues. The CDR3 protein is CASSPGVKETQYF. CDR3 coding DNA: TGTGCCAGCAGTCCGGGGGTAAAAGAGACCCAGTACTTC.

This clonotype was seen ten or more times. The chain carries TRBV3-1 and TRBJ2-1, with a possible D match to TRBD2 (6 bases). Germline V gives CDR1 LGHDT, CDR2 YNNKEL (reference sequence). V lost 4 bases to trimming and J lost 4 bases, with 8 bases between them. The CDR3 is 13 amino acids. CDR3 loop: CASSPGGYNEQFF. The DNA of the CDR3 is TGTGCCAGCAGCCCAGGAGGGTACAATGAGCAGTTCTTC.

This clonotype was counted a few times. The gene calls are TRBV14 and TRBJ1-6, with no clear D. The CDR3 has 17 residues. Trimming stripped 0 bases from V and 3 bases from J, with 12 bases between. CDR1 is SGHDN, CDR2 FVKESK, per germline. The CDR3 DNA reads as TGTGCCAGCAGCCAAGATAGTCAGGCCGACTATAATTCACCCCTCCACTTT. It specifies CASSQDSQADYNSPLHF.

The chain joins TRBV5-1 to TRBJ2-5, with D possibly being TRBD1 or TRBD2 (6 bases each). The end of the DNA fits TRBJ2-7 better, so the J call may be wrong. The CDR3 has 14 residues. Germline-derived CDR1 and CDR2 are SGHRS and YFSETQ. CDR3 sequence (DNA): TGCGCCAGCAGCCCCAAGGGGGGAACCTACGAGCAGTACTTC. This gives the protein CASSPKGGTYEQYF.

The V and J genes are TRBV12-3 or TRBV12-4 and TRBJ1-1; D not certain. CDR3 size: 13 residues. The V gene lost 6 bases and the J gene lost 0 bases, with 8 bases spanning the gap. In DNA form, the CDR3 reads TGTGCCAGCAGCTCAGACGTGAACACTGAAGCTTTCTTT. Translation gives CASSSDVNTEAFF.